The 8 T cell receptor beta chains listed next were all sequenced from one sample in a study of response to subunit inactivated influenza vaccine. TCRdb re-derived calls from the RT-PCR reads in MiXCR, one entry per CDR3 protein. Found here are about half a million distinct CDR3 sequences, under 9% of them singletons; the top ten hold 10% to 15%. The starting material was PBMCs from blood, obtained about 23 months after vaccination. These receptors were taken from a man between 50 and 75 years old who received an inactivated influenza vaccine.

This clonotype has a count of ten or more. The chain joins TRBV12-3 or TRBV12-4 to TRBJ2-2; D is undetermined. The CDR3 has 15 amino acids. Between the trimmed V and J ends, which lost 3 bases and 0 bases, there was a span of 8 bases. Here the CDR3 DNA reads TGTGCCAGCAGTTTTGGCAGATCGAACACCGGGGAGCTGTTTTTT. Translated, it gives CASSFGRSNTGELFF.

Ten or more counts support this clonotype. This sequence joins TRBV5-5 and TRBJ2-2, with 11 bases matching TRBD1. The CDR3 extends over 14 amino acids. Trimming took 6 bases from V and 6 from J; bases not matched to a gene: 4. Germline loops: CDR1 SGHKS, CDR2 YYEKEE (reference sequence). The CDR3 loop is CASTGQGASGELFF. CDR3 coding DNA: TGTGCCAGCACCGGACAGGGGGCCTCCGGGGAGCTGTTTTTT.

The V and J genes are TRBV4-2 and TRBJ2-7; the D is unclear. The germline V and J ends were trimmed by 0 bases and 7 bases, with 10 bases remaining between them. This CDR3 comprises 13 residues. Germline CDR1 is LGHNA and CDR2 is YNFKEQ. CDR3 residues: CASSQDVLWEQYF. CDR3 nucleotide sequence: TGTGCCAGCAGCCAAGACGTTCTGTGGGAGCAGTACTTC.

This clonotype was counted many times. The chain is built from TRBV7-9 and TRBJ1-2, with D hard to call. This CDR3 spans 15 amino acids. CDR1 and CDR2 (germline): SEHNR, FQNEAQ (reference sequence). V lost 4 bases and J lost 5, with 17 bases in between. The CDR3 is CASSSVDAEAYGYTF. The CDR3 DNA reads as TGTGCCAGCAGCTCCGTCGATGCGGAGGCTTATGGCTACACCTTC.

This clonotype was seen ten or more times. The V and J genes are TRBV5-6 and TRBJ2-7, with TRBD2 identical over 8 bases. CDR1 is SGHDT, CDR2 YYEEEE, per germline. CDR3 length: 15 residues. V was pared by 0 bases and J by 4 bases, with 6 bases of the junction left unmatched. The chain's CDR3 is CASSLAAGGLYEQYF. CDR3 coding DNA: TGTGCCAGCAGCTTGGCCGCGGGGGGCCTTTACGAGCAGTACTTC.

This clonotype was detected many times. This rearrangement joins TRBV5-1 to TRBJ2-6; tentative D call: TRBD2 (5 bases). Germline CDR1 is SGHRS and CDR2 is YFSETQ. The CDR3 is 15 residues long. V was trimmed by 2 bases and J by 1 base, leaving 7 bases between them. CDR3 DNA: TGCGCCAGCAGCTTTGAGGGATCTGGGGCCAACGTCCTGACTTTC. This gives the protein CASSFEGSGANVLTF.

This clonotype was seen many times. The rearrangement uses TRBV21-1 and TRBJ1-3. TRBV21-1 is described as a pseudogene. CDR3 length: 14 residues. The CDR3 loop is CASSAMTPGNTIYF. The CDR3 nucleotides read TGTGCCAGCAGCGCCATGACACCGGGAAACACCATATATTTT.

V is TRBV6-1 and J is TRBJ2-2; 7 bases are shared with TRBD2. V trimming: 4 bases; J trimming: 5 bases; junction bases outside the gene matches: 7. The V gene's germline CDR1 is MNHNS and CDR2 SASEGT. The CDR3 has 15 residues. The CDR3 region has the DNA TGTGCCAGCAGTGCCAGCGGGGAGGGAACCGGGGAGCTGTTTTTT. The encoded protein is CASSASGEGTGELFF.